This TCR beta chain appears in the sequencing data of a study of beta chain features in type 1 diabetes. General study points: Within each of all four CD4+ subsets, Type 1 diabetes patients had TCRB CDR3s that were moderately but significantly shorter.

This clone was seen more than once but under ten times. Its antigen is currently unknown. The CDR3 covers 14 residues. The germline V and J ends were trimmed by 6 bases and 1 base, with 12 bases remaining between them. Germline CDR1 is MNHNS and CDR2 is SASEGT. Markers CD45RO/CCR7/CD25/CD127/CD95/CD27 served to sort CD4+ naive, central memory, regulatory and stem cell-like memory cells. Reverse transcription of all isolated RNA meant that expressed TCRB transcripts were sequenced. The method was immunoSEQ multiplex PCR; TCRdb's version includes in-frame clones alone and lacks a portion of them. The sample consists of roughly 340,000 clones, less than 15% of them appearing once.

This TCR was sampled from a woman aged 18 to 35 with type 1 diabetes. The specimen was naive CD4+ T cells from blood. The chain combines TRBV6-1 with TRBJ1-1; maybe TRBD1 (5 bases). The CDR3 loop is CASSAGHWNTEAFF. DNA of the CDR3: TGTGCCAGCAGCGCTGGACATTGGAACACTGAAGCTTTCTTT.